These 16 T cell receptor beta chains were sequenced from one sample in a study of memory B cells and T cells in multiple sclerosis. The method was immunoSEQ multiplex PCR; TCRdb's version includes in-frame clones alone and lacks a portion of them. The sample has about 45,000 clones, around 80% seen once. After stimulus-free culture, autoproliferating CFSE-dim and non-proliferating CFSE-high T cells were sequenced separately. Cultures began with about 50 million CFSE-labeled PBMCs, unstimulated for roughly seven days, with replicate wells pooled. Their antigens are not known. Sequenced: PBMCs from blood kept in culture. Receptors originate from a human donor with multiple sclerosis.

The CDR3 reads CASSGLMNTEAFF. The CDR3 coding sequence is TGCGCCAGCAGTGGACTGATGAACACTGAAGCTTTCTTT. The genes are TRBV10-2 and TRBJ1-1; D gene uncertain. The V gene lost 4 bases and the J gene lost 0 bases, with 6 bases spanning the gap. Germline values: CDR1 WSHSY, CDR2 SAAADI. The CDR3 has 13 residues.

Here the CDR3 DNA reads TGTGCCAGTAGTATAGAGGGGAGCACTGAAGCTTTCTTT. As protein: CASSIEGSTEAFF. The gene calls are TRBV19 and TRBJ1-1; the D is unclear. V was shortened by 0 bases and J by 4 bases, with 6 bases between the two germline ends. The CDR3 runs to 13 residues. CDR1 and CDR2 from the germline V gene are LNHDA and SQIVND (reference sequence).

The genes are TRBV6-1 and TRBJ1-5; 9 nucleotides align to TRBD1. The germline V gene encodes CDR1 MNHNS and CDR2 SASEGT. Trimming removed 2 bases from V and 3 bases from J; junction bases left unmatched: 14. The CDR3 is made up of 19 amino acids. CDR3 sequence (DNA): TGTGCCAGCAGTGAAAGGGGACAGGGTGGTGGTGGGGACAATCAGCCCCAGCATTTT. It translates to CASSERGQGGGGDNQPQHF.

The genes are TRBV7-2 and TRBJ2-2; TRBD1 agrees at 9 bases. The CDR3 loop spans 15 amino acids. The J segment lost 4 bases and the V segment lost 5 bases, leaving 5 bases of the junction unmatched. Germline values: CDR1 SGHTA, CDR2 FQGNSA. The CDR3 region has the DNA TGTGCCAGCAGCCCACAGGGGGCGGGCACCGGGGAGCTGTTTTTT. Amino acid sequence: CASSPQGAGTGELFF.

This clone was counted a single time. The chain joins TRBV6-5 to TRBJ2-7; no firm D call. Germline-derived CDR1 and CDR2 are MNHEY and SVGAGI. The ends were cut back, 5 bases at V and 4 bases at J, with 9 bases in the middle. The CDR3 runs to 12 residues. CDR3 in amino acids: CASSEGFYEQYF. Written as DNA, the CDR3 is TGTGCCAGCAGTGAAGGGTTTTACGAGCAGTACTTC.

V and J are TRBV19 and TRBJ1-4; a weak D match, TRBD1 (6 bases). The CDR3 loop spans 16 amino acids. Looked up from germline, CDR1 is LNHDA and CDR2 is SQIVND (reference sequence). V lost 1 base and J lost 4, with 13 bases in between. CDR3 amino acids: CASSIAGRQDNEKLFF. DNA of the CDR3: TGTGCCAGTAGTATAGCGGGGAGACAGGATAATGAAAAACTGTTTTTT. The full variable domain, in which reference TRBV19 and TRBJ1-4 provide the parts outside the CDR3, is DGGITQSPKYLFRKEGQNVTLSCEQNLNHDAMYWYRQDPGQGLRLIYYSQIVNDFQKGDIAEGYSVSREKKESFPLTVTSAQKNPTAFYLCASSIAGRQDNEKLFFGSGTQLSVL.

The V call is TRBV30, the J call TRBJ1-5; D not certain. From germline, CDR1 is GTSNPN and CDR2 SVGIG (reference sequence). Trimming removed 1 base from V and 4 bases from J, with 8 bases in between. The CDR3 is 13 amino acids. CDR3 coding DNA: TGTGCCTGGAGTGGTACGTATAATCAGCCCCAGCATTTT. Its translation: CAWSGTYNQPQHF.

This clone was observed a few times. V usage is TRBV6-6 and J usage is TRBJ1-5; weak D call: TRBD1 (6 bases). The CDR3 runs to 15 residues. Trimming cost V 7 bases and J 0 bases, with 13 bases left between them. Germline CDR1 is MNHNY and CDR2 is SVGAGI (reference sequence). The CDR3 reads CASTWGQISNQPQHF. The CDR3 coding sequence is TGTGCCAGCACCTGGGGACAAATTAGCAATCAGCCCCAGCATTTT.

The chain links TRBV6-5 to TRBJ2-5; 9 bases match TRBD2. The length of the CDR3 is 15 residues. Germline CDR1 reads MNHEY; CDR2 reads SVGAGI. V gave up 4 bases and J gave up 5 bases; unmatched junction bases: 8. Written as DNA, the CDR3 is TGTGCCAGCAGTTTGCGGGGGGGCGGTGAGGAGACCCAGTACTTC. It specifies CASSLRGGGEETQYF.

The chain recombines TRBV18 with TRBJ1-1; D is perhaps TRBD1 (5 bases). The CDR3 has 15 amino acids. CDR1 is KGHSH, CDR2 LQKENI, per germline. Between the trimmed V and J ends, which lost 2 bases and 1 base, there was a span of 11 bases. CDR3 in DNA: TGTGCCAGCTCACCAAGGGCAGGGCAGAACACTGAAGCTTTCTTT. Encoded protein: CASSPRAGQNTEAFF. Full variable domain (outside the CDR3, taken from reference TRBV18 and TRBJ1-1): NAGVMQNPRHLVRRRGQEARLRCSPMKGHSHVYWYRQLPEEGLKFMVYLQKENIIDESGMPKERFSAEFPKEGPSILRIQQVVRGDSAAYFCASSPRAGQNTEAFFGQGTRLTVV.

The chain recombines TRBV14 with TRBJ1-1, with D possibly matching TRBD1 (5 bases). The CDR3 is 20 amino acids. Germline V CDR1 and CDR2: SGHDN, FVKESK. The germline V and J ends were trimmed by 1 base and 3 bases, with 27 bases remaining between them. The CDR3 DNA is TGTGCCAGCAGCCAAGTTCTGTGGGACCAACGGGTGAGGGGAGACACTGAAGCTTTCTTT. It translates to CASSQVLWDQRVRGDTEAFF.

V gene TRBV29-1 combines with J gene TRBJ1-2; D is possibly TRBD1 (6 bases). Germline V gene data show CDR1 as SQVTM and CDR2 as ANQGSEA. Trimming took off 3 bases at V and 3 bases at J, with 14 bases between the two ends. This CDR3 comprises 14 residues. In DNA, the CDR3 is TGCAGCGTTGACGGCGGGGGGCGCGACTATGGCTACACCTTC. The encoded protein is CSVDGGGRDYGYTF.

This clone was counted a few times. The chain links TRBV19 to TRBJ1-5, with unresolved D. V gave up 5 bases and J gave up 11 bases, with 10 bases separating them. This CDR3 is 11 amino acids long. Germline loops: CDR1 LNHDA, CDR2 SQIVND (reference sequence). CDR3 amino acids: CASSGLGTQHF. Here the CDR3 DNA reads TGTGCCAGTAGTGGGTTGGGGACCCAGCATTTT.

The chain recombines TRBV28 with TRBJ1-1; the match to TRBD1 covers 9 bases. V shed 2 bases, J shed 2 bases, and the junction held 9 bases outside the gene matches. Germline CDR1 is MDHEN and CDR2 is SYDVKM. This CDR3 contains 17 residues. CDR3: CASSLRGTDRGNTEAFF. The CDR3 DNA is TGTGCCAGCAGTTTACGGGGGACGGACAGGGGTAACACTGAAGCTTTCTTT.

The chain employs TRBV5-1 and TRBJ1-1; D uncertain. The CDR3 extends over 17 amino acids. Trimming stripped 9 bases from V and 0 bases from J, with 24 bases between. Germline V lookup: CDR1 SGHRS, CDR2 YFSETQ. The CDR3 region is CANSLSGGVDMNTEAFF. The CDR3 nucleotides read TGCGCCAACTCATTGAGCGGAGGAGTAGACATGAACACTGAAGCTTTCTTT. The full variable domain, completed using reference TRBV5-1 and TRBJ1-1, is KAGVTQTPRYLIKTRGQQVTLSCSPISGHRSVSWYQQTPGQGLQFLFEYFSETQRNKGNFPGRFSGRQFSNSRSEMNVSTLELGDSALYLCANSLSGGVDMNTEAFFGQGTRLTVV.

The chain carries TRBV6-6 and TRBJ2-7; D ambiguous. CDR3 length equals 15 residues. V dropped 2 bases and J dropped 0 bases, with 11 bases sitting between them. Germline CDR1 is MNHNY and CDR2 is SVGAGI (reference sequence). DNA of the CDR3: TGTGCCAGCAGTTACGGTGGACGGAACTCCTACGAGCAGTACTTC. Translation: CASSYGGRNSYEQYF.